This entry lists 14 T cell receptor beta chains sequenced from one sample in a study of blood T cells in healthy people across ages. The use of a sample-barcoded 5' primer and a J-beta primer mix characterized a second PCR of roughly 7 to 11 cycles. Via MiXCR, TCRdb re-called the 5' RACE reads, giving one row per CDR3 protein. The sample yields fewer than 2,000,000 distinct CDR3 sequences, more than 35% seen once. Specimen: blood. These receptor sequences come from a human donor in good health.

This chain links TRBV7-2 with TRBJ1-2; D is unresolved. The CDR3 extends over 14 amino acids. Germline CDR1 SGHTA, CDR2 FQGNSA. V lost 1 base to trimming and J lost 5 bases, with 11 bases between them. CDR3 region: CASSLVGNIYGYTF. CDR3 nucleotide sequence: TGTGCCAGCAGCTTAGTCGGGAACATTTATGGCTACACCTTC. The full variable domain, rest sourced from reference TRBV7-2 and TRBJ1-2, is GAGVSQSPSNKVTEKGKDVELRCDPISGHTALYWYRQSLGQGLEFLIYFQGNSAPDKSGLPSDRFSAERTGGSVSTLTIQRTQQEDSAVYLCASSLVGNIYGYTFGSGTRLTVV.

The CDR3 sequence is CASSWTSMGVETQYF. The CDR3 region has the DNA TGTGCCAGCAGCTGGACTAGCATGGGGGTGGAGACCCAGTACTTC. This chain links TRBV7-2 with TRBJ2-5; TRBD2 aligns across 8 bases. CDR1 is SGHTA, CDR2 FQGNSA, per germline. This CDR3 has 15 amino acids. The junction had 9 bases not matched to a gene; V was cut back by 4 bases and J by 5 bases. The entire variable domain, with the rest obtained from reference TRBV7-2 and TRBJ2-5, is as follows: GAGVSQSPSNKVTEKGKDVELRCDPISGHTALYWYRQSLGQGLEFLIYFQGNSAPDKSGLPSDRFSAERTGGSVSTLTIQRTQQEDSAVYLCASSWTSMGVETQYFGPGTRLLVL.

The chain links TRBV7-2 to TRBJ2-5; a weak D match, TRBD1 (6 bases). The DNA matches TRBJ2-7 better at its end, which makes the J call doubtful. This CDR3 is 16 amino acids long. CDR1 and CDR2 (germline): SGHTA, FQGNSA. CDR3 loop: CASSLEMTGWPYEQYF. The CDR3 nucleotides read TGTGCCAGCAGCTTAGAAATGACAGGCTGGCCCTACGAGCAGTACTTC.

The gene calls are TRBV4-3 and TRBJ2-2; TRBD2 aligns across 7 bases. Looked up from germline, CDR1 is LGHNA and CDR2 is YSLEER. The CDR3 is 15 residues long. V was pared by 0 bases and J by 5 bases, with 3 bases of the junction left unmatched. The CDR3 protein is CASSQEGGETGELFF. The CDR3 DNA is TGCGCCAGCAGCCAAGAGGGAGGGGAAACCGGGGAGCTGTTTTTT.

The chain employs TRBV24-1 and TRBJ2-7; 7 positions agree with TRBD1. The CDR3 sequence is 13 residues long. V shed 3 bases, J shed 7 bases, and the junction held 5 bases outside the gene matches. Germline V gene data show CDR1 as KGHDR and CDR2 as SFDVKD. The CDR3 DNA is TGTGCCACCAGTGATCTCGGGACAGTAGAGCAGTACTTC. This gives the protein CATSDLGTVEQYF.

The DNA of the CDR3 is TGCAGCGTTGAAGCAGGGTCCTATCCCGCCTACGAGCAGTTCTTC. Translating gives CSVEAGSYPAYEQFF. V usage is TRBV29-1 and J usage is TRBJ2-1, with TRBD1 as a possible D gene (5 bases). V was cut by 1 base and J by 10 bases, with 20 bases left in between. The CDR3 runs 15 residues. The germline V gene encodes CDR1 SQVTM and CDR2 ANQGSEA.

Worth noting for this clonotype: This may be a read error: a much more frequent sequence differs by one nucleotide. The chain is built from TRBV10-3 and TRBJ2-1; the D gene could be TRBD1 or TRBD2 (5 bases each). The DNA end is more similar to TRBJ2-7, so the J call may be wrong. The CDR3 runs to 15 residues. The V gene's germline CDR1 is ENHRY and CDR2 SYGVKD. CDR3 loop: CAISERDGPYNEQYF. The CDR3 nucleotides read TGTGCCATCAGTGAGAGGGACGGACCCTACAATGAGCAGTACTTC.

This clonotype was found many times. The chain has TRBV4-3 and TRBJ2-3; TRBD2 matches 8 bases. The CDR3 is 15 amino acids. J lost 1 base, V lost 3 bases, and 3 bases had no gene match. The germline CDR1 and CDR2 sequences are LGHNA and YSLEER. The CDR3: CASSQGAGGTDTQYF. The CDR3 region has the DNA TGCGCCAGCAGCCAGGGAGCGGGAGGCACAGATACGCAGTATTTT.

This clonotype was detected only a few times. The rearrangement links TRBV6-1 to TRBJ2-6; D is perhaps TRBD2 (5 bases). Looked up from germline, CDR1 is MNHNS and CDR2 is SASEGT. The CDR3 sequence is 16 residues long. Trimming shortened V by 7 bases and J by 1 base, and 14 bases separated the two germline ends. Written as DNA, the CDR3 is TGTGCCAGCACACGGGGTCCAAATTCTGGGGCCAACGTCCTGACTTTC. As protein: CASTRGPNSGANVLTF.

This clonotype was recorded a few times. The chain carries TRBV20-1 and TRBJ2-4; the D is unclear. The J call may be incorrect, as the DNA end agrees better with TRBJ2-7. Germline CDR1 DFQATT, CDR2 SNEGSKA (reference sequence). CDR3 length equals 12 residues. The CDR3 is CSARDSNYEQYF. In nucleotides, the CDR3 is TGCAGTGCTAGAGATTCAAACTACGAGCAGTACTTC.

This chain connects TRBV7-9 to TRBJ2-7, with TRBD1 matching over 7 bases. The germline CDR1 and CDR2 sequences are SEHNR and FQNEAQ (reference sequence). The V gene end was trimmed by 4 bases and the J gene end by 2 bases; junction bases not matched to a gene: 11. CDR3 length equals 16 residues. This chain's CDR3 is CASSSALGTETYEQYF. As DNA, the CDR3 is TGTGCCAGCAGCTCAGCACTAGGGACAGAGACCTACGAGCAGTACTTC. Supplemented by reference TRBV7-9 and TRBJ2-7, the full variable domain reads DTGVSQNPRHKITKRGQNVTFRCDPISEHNRLYWYRQTLGQGPEFLTYFQNEAQLEKSRLLSDRFSAERPKGSFSTLEIQRTEQGDSAMYLCASSSALGTETYEQYFGPGTRLTVT.

This clonotype was seen just once. The J gene is TRBJ2-4, the V gene TRBV5-1; D gene unclear. Per germline, CDR1 SGHRS and CDR2 YFSETQ. Trimming left V 0 bases short and J 3 bases short, with 7 bases between. The CDR3 runs to 14 residues. The CDR3 sequence is CASSLDTNKNIQYF. The DNA of the CDR3 is TGCGCCAGCAGCTTGGACACTAACAAAAACATTCAGTACTTC.

V is TRBV20-1 and J is TRBJ2-4; 7 positions match TRBD2. There are 14 residues in the CDR3. Per germline, CDR1 DFQATT and CDR2 SNEGSKA (reference sequence). The ends lost 3 bases at V and 6 bases at J; junction bases unmatched: 8. The CDR3 loop reads CSARAQRGINIQYF. For the CDR3, the DNA is TGCAGTGCTAGGGCCCAGCGGGGAATAAACATTCAGTACTTC.

This sequence joins TRBV12-3 or TRBV12-4 and TRBJ2-1, with 8 bases that match TRBD2. The length of the CDR3 is 15 residues. J was trimmed by 7 bases and V by 3 bases; bases with no gene match: 8. The CDR3 sequence is CASSFASGGWNEQFF. CDR3 nucleotides: TGTGCCAGCAGTTTCGCCAGCGGGGGTTGGAATGAGCAGTTCTTC.